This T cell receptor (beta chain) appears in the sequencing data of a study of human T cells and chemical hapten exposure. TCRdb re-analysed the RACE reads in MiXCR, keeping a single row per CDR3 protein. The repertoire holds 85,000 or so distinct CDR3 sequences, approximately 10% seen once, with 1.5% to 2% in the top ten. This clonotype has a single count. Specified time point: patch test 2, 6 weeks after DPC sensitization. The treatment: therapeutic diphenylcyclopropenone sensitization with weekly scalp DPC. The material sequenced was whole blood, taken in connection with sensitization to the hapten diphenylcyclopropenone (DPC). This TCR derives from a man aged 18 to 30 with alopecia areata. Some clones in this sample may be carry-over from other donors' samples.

DNA of the CDR3: TGTGCCAGCAGCCCACACGGACGGAGCTCCTACGAGCAGTACTTC. Translation gives CASSPHGRSSYEQYF. V is TRBV28 and J is TRBJ2-7; D uncertain. V was shortened by 6 bases and J by 0 bases, with 15 bases between the two germline ends. CDR1 is MDHEN and CDR2 is SYDVKM in the germline V gene. This CDR3 has 15 amino acids.